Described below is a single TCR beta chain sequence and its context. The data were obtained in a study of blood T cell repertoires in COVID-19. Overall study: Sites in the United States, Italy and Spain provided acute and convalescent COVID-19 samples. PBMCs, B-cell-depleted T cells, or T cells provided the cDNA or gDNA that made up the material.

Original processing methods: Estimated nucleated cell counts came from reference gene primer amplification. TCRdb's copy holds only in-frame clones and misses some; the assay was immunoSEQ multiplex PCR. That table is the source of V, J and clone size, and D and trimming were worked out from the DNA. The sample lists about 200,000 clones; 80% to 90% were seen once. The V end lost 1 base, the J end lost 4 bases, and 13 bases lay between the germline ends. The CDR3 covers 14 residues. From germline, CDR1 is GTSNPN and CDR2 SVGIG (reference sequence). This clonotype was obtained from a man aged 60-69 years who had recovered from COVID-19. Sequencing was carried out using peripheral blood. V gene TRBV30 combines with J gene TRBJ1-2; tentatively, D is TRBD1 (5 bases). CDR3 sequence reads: CAWSATVFSYGYTF. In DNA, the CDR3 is TGTGCCTGGAGTGCGACAGTTTTTTCCTATGGCTACACCTTC.